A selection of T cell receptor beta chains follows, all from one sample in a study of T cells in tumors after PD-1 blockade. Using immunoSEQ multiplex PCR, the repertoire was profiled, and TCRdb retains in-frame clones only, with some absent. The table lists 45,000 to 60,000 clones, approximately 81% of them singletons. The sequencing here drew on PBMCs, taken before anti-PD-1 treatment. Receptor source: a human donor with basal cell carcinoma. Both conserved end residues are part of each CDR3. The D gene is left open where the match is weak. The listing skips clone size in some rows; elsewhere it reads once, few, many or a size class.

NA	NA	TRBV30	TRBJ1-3	TGTGCCTGGGAGGGAACAGGGTACTCTGGAAACACCATATATTTT	CAWEGTGYSGNTIYF
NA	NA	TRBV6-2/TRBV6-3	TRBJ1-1	TGTGCCAGCAGTTGGGGCCCAGAGAACACTGAAGCTTTCTTT	CASSWGPENTEAFF
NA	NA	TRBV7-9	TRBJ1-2	TGTGCCAGCAGCTTAGCGGCAGGCGGAAGGGGCTACACCTTC	CASSLAAGGRGYTF
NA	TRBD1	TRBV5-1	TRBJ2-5	TGCGCCAGCAGCGTGGGACAGGGCGAACGGACCCAGTACTTC	CASSVGQGERTQYF
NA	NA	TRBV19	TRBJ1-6	TGTGCCAGTAGTATAAAGGCTTCACCCCTCCACTTT	CASSIKASPLHF
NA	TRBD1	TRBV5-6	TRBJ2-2	TGTGCCAGCAGCCCGGGACAGTCAAGGGCCACCGGGGAGCTGTTTTTT	CASSPGQSRATGELFF
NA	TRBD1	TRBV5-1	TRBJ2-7	TGCGCCAGCAGCTTCTGGACAGGGGCCTACGAGCAGTACTTC	CASSFWTGAYEQYF
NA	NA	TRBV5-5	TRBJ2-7	TGTGCCAGCAGTTCGGGATTGACCTACGAGCAGTACTTC	CASSSGLTYEQYF
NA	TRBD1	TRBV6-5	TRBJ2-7	TGTGCCAGCAAAGGGACAGGGGAGTACGAGCAGTACTTC	CASKGTGEYEQYF
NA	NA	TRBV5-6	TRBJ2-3	TGTGCCAGCAGCTTTCAAGCGATTGTATATACGCAGTATTTT	CASSFQAIVYTQYF
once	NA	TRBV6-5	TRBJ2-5	TGTGCCAGCAGATTTAGCCGACAGCTCCAAGAGACCCAGTACTTC	CASRFSRQLQETQYF
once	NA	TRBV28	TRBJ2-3	TGTGCCAGCAGTTCAGGGAGCCTCACAGATACGCAGTATTTT	CASSSGSLTDTQYF
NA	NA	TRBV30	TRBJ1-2	TGTGCCTGGAGTGTAAACAGAGCTAACTATGGCTACACCTTC	CAWSVNRANYGYTF
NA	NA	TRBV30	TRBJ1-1	TGTGCCTGGAGGCCCAGGGGCGTAGGCACTGAAGCTTTCTTT	CAWRPRGVGTEAFF
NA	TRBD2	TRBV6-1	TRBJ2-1	TGTGCCAGCAGTGAAGCTAGCGGGGGCAATGAGCAGTTCTTC	CASSEASGGNEQFF
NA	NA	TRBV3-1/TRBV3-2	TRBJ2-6	TGTGCCAGCAGCCGTGACGCCTCTGGGGCCAACGTCCTGACTTTC	CASSRDASGANVLTF
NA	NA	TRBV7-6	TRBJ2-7	TGTGCCAGCAGCTCGAGGACGGAAAGCTCCTACGAGCAGTACTTC	CASSSRTESSYEQYF
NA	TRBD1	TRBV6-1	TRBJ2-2	TGTGCCAGCAGTGAAATAAAGGGGGCCACCGGGGAGCTGTTTTTT	CASSEIKGATGELFF
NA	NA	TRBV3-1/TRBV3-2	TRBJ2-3	TGTGCCAGCAGCCAAGATATCGTTAGCACAGATACGCAGTATTTT	CASSQDIVSTDTQYF
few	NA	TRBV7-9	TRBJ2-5	TGTGCCAGCAGCCTGACCTTTCAAGAGACCCAGTACTTC	CASSLTFQETQYF
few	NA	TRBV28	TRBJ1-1	TGTGCCAGCACCCTCGGAAACTTGTACACTGAAGCTTTCTTT	CASTLGNLYTEAFF
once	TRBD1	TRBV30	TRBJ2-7	TGTGCCTGGCAGTGGGACAGGGCCCCCGAGCAGTACTTC	CAWQWDRAPEQYF
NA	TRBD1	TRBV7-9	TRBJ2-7	TGTGCCAGCAGGGACCAAAAGACAGGGGGCGCCGCCGAGCAGTACTTC	CASRDQKTGGAAEQYF
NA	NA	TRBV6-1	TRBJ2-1	TGTGCCAGCAGTGAAGCGCTTTCGTTTAATGAGCAGTTCTTC	CASSEALSFNEQFF
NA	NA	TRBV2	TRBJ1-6	TGTGCCAGCAGTGAGACGGATCGAAATTCACCCCTCCACTTT	CASSETDRNSPLHF
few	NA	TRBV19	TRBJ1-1	TGTGCCAGTAGTATTGCGACAGAAAGCACTGAAGCTTTCTTT	CASSIATESTEAFF
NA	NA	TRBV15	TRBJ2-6	TGTGCCACCAGCAGAGATCGATTAAAGGGGCAGGGGATCTCCGGGGCCAACGTCCTGACTTTC	CATSRDRLKGQGISGANVLTF
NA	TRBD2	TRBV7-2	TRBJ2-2	TGTGCCAGCAGCTTTAGATCGGGACTAGGTGGCGGGGAGCTGTTTTTT	CASSFRSGLGGGELFF
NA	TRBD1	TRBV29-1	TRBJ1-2	TGCAGCGTCCCGATAGCCCGGGACAGGGGTCGAACGAACTATGGCTACACCTTC	CSVPIARDRGRTNYGYTF
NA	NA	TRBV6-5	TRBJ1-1	TGTGCCAGCAGTTACAGGCGGGGGGCGAACACTGAAGCTTTCTTT	CASSYRRGANTEAFF
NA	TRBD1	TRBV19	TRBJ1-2	TGTGCCAGCTCCGGGACAGCAAGATATGGCTACACCTTC	CASSGTARYGYTF
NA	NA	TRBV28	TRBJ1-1	TGTGCCAGCAGAACAGCCAGGGGAATGAACACTGAAGCTTTCTTT	CASRTARGMNTEAFF
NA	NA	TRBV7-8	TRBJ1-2	TGTGCCAGCAGCCAGAGTAGGGGGATGGATGGCTACACCTTC	CASSQSRGMDGYTF
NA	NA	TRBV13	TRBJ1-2	TGTGCCAGCAGCCCTGGGGTCACGACAGCCTATGGCTACACCTTC	CASSPGVTTAYGYTF
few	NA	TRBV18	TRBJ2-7	TGTGCCAGCTCAACGACAGAAAACTACGAGCAGTACTTC	CASSTTENYEQYF
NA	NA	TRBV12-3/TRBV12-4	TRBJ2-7	TGTGCCAGCAGCCAGAGCTCCTACGAGCAGTACTTC	CASSQSSYEQYF
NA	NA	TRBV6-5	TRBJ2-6	TGTGCCAGCAGTTACTCGATGGGGACTGGGGCCAACGTCCTGACTTTC	CASSYSMGTGANVLTF
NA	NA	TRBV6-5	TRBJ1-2	TGTGCCTCGAGACCCTACCCGGGGGGGTATGGCTACACCTTC	CASRPYPGGYGYTF
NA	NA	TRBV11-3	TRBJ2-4	TGTGCCAGCAGCTTAGACAAAAACATTCAGTACTTC	CASSLDKNIQYF
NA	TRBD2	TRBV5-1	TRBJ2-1	TGCGCCAGCAGCCCTTGGACTAGCGGGGTAAATGAGCAGTTCTTC	CASSPWTSGVNEQFF
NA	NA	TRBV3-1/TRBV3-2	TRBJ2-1	TGTGCCAGCAGCCAGTCAGGCAATGAGCAGTTCTTC	CASSQSGNEQFF
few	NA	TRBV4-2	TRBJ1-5	TGTGCCAGCAGCCAAGCCCCTGGCAATCAGCCCCAGCATTTT	CASSQAPGNQPQHF
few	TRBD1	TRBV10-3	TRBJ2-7	TGTGCCATCAGTCGTGGGACAGGGCTCTCCTACGAGCAGTACTTC	CAISRGTGLSYEQYF
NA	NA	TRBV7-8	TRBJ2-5	TGTGCCAGCAGCTTAGAAGGGGGGGGCTTAGAGACCCAGTACTTC	CASSLEGGGLETQYF
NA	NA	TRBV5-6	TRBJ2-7	TGTGCCAGCAGCATAGACGGGGTCTCCTACGAGCAGTACTTC	CASSIDGVSYEQYF
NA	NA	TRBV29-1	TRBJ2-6	TGCAGCGTTGGGGCAGGGTTTGGGGCCAACGTCCTGACTTTC	CSVGAGFGANVLTF
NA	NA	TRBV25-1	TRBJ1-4	TGTGCCAGCAGTGAATGGGGGGGACAACTGTCTGAAAAACTGTTTTTT	CASSEWGGQLSEKLFF
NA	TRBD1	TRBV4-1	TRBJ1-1	TGCGCCAGCAGCCTCCAGGGGGCCGTCGGCACTGAAGCTTTCTTT	CASSLQGAVGTEAFF
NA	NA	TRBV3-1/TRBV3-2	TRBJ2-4	TGTGCCAGCAGCCCCACGGAAGTCGCCATTCAGTACTTC	CASSPTEVAIQYF
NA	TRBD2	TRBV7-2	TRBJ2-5	TGTGCCAGCAGCCTCAGACTAGCGGGGGCCCAAGAGACCCAGTACTTC	CASSLRLAGAQETQYF
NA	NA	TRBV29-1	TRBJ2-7	TGCAGCGTTGAAGGATCGACAGAGGGGGGCCCCGAGCAGTACTTC	CSVEGSTEGGPEQYF
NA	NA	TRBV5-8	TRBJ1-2	TGTGCCAGCAACCTCGGGGCGGACTATGGCTACACCTTC	CASNLGADYGYTF
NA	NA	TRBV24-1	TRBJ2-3	TGTGCCACCAGTGATGGGGGAACAGATACGCAGTATTTT	CATSDGGTDTQYF
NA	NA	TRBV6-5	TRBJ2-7	TGTGCCAGCAGTTCCCCCAGGGGCCAGTACTACGAGCAGTACTTC	CASSSPRGQYYEQYF
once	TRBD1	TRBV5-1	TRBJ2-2	TGCGCCAGCAGCTTGGGACAGGGAATGAACACCGGGGAGCTGTTTTTT	CASSLGQGMNTGELFF